This section outlines one T cell receptor (beta chain) sequence together with its context. This sample was included in a study of OX40 agonist ivuxolimab in advanced cancers. The germline V and J ends were trimmed by 5 bases and 4 bases, with 14 bases remaining between them. Germline values: CDR1 MNHEY, CDR2 SMNVEV (reference sequence). The CDR3 is 14 amino acids. The data were produced by immunoSEQ multiplex PCR, yet TCRdb's version contains in-frame clones alone and is incomplete. This table has approximately 74,000 clones, about 90% appearing once. The sequence was collected from an adult with an advanced solid tumor such as melanoma, head and neck, liver or kidney cancer. The rearrangement links TRBV27 to TRBJ1-1; D not certain. This material consisted of CD4+ or CD8+ T cells sorted from blood, taken in a trial of the OX40 agonist ivuxolimab. As DNA, the CDR3 is TGTGCCAGCAGTCCCAGATCAGACGGCACTGAAGCTTTCTTT. This codes for CASSPRSDGTEAFF.